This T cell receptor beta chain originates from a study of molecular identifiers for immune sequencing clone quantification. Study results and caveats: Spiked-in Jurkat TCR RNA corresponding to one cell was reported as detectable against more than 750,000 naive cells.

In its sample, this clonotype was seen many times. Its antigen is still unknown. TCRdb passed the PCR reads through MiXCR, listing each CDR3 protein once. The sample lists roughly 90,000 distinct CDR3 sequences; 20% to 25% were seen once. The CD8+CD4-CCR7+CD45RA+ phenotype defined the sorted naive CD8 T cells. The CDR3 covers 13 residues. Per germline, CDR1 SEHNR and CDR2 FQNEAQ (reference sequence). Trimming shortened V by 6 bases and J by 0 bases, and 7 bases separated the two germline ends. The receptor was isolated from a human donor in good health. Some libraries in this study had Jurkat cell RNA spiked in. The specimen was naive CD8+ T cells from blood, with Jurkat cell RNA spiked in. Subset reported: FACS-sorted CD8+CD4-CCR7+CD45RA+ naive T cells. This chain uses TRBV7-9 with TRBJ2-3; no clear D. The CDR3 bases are TGTGCCAGCAGGTCTTCTAGCACAGATACGCAGTATTTT. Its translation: CASRSSSTDTQYF. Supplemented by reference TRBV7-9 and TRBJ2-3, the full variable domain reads DTGVSQNPRHKITKRGQNVTFRCDPISEHNRLYWYRQTLGQGPEFLTYFQNEAQLEKSRLLSDRFSAERPKGSFSTLEIQRTEQGDSAMYLCASRSSSTDTQYFGPGTRLTVL.